Each of the 26 T cell receptor beta chains below was sequenced from the same sample in a study of blood T cell repertoires in COVID-19. Here immunoSEQ multiplex PCR was the method, and the copy in TCRdb shows in-frame clones only, minus some. The table has 100,000 to 150,000 clones, approximately 88% seen once. The sequenced material came from peripheral blood. The receptor set was obtained from a woman under 40 who had recovered from COVID-19.

The V call is TRBV12-3 or TRBV12-4, the J call TRBJ2-7; TRBD2 matches at 8 bases. The trim removed 5 bases at V and 6 bases at J, leaving 3 bases unmatched. The CDR3 spans 12 residues. The CDR3 sequence: CASSSGSGEQYF. CDR3 DNA: TGTGCCAGCAGTAGCGGGAGTGGCGAGCAGTACTTC.

The chain uses TRBV7-3 and TRBJ2-3; 9 bases match TRBD2. Germline V gene data show CDR1 as SGHTA and CDR2 as FQGTGA. The CDR3 has 16 residues. V shed 1 base, J shed 2 bases, and the junction held 4 bases outside the gene matches. CDR3 sequence: CASSLSGGAPTDTQYF. CDR3 DNA: TGTGCCAGCAGCTTAAGCGGGGGGGCCCCCACAGATACGCAGTATTTT.

V gene TRBV18 combines with J gene TRBJ2-2, with a possible D match to TRBD1 (6 bases). The CDR3 is 17 amino acids. The V gene's germline CDR1 is KGHSH and CDR2 LQKENI. The V end was cut by 0 bases, the J end by 3 bases, with 14 bases between. Written as DNA, the CDR3 is TGTGCCAGCTCACCACCTCAGGGGCCCCAATACACCGGGGAGCTGTTTTTT. Translating gives CASSPPQGPQYTGELFF.

This clone was recorded once. The chain uses TRBV19 and TRBJ2-1, with 7 nucleotides matching TRBD2. V was pared by 4 bases and J by 8 bases, with 17 bases of the junction left unmatched. The CDR3 has 17 amino acids. Germline V gives CDR1 LNHDA, CDR2 SQIVND (reference sequence). CDR3 loop: CASSTFLSAGYTDEQFF. The DNA for the CDR3 is TGTGCCAGTAGTACCTTCTTGTCAGCGGGATATACGGATGAGCAGTTCTTC.

This clone was counted a single time. This chain links TRBV7-8 with TRBJ1-2; TRBD1 matches at 7 bases. This CDR3 spans 15 amino acids. Unmatched junction bases numbered 11, after V lost 5 bases and J lost 5 bases. Germline V gene sequence: CDR1 SGHVS, CDR2 FQNEAQ. This CDR3 reads CASSLAGQHSYGYTF. The CDR3 bases are TGTGCCAGCAGCCTTGCGGGACAGCATAGTTATGGCTACACCTTC.

This chain connects TRBV28 to TRBJ2-2; 8 bases are shared with TRBD2. From germline, CDR1 is MDHEN and CDR2 SYDVKM. The junction had 11 bases not matched to a gene; V was cut back by 7 bases and J by 7 bases. The CDR3 extends over 15 amino acids. Written as DNA, the CDR3 is TGTGCCAGCATAAACGGGAGGGCCTTGGGCGGGGAGCTGTTTTTT. Amino acid sequence: CASINGRALGGELFF.

The V call is TRBV19, the J call TRBJ1-1, with unresolved D. Germline-derived CDR1 and CDR2 are LNHDA and SQIVND (reference sequence). This CDR3 comprises 12 residues. Deletions cut 6 bases from V and 1 base from J, with 6 bases between. The CDR3 DNA is TGTGCCAGTAGGGCGGGGAACACTGAAGCTTTCTTT. It yields the protein CASRAGNTEAFF.

Regarding this clone: One end of the junction is discordant with germline, which a read error may explain. The genes are TRBV7-7 and TRBJ2-3; D may be TRBD2 (5 bases). Germline V gene data show CDR1 as SSHAT and CDR2 as FNYEAQ (reference sequence). This CDR3 spans 17 amino acids. CDR3 protein: CASSLGGASTSGDTQYF. In DNA, the CDR3 is TGTGCTAGCAGCTTAGGAGGAGCGTCTACCTCGGGAGATACGCAGTATTTT.

This clone is a singleton in its sample. The V and J genes are TRBV2 and TRBJ2-2; tentatively, D is TRBD1 (6 bases). This CDR3 is built from 14 residues. V dropped 3 bases and J dropped 4 bases, with 9 bases sitting between them. The germline gives CDR1 SNHLY, CDR2 FYNNEI. In DNA form, the CDR3 reads TGTGCCAGCAGTGAGGGGGCGGGCACCGGGGAGCTGTTTTTT. Its protein is CASSEGAGTGELFF.

The gene calls are TRBV24-1 and TRBJ2-3; no firm D call. With 3 bases removed from V and 6 bases from J, the gap between germline ends came to 18 bases. Looked up from germline, CDR1 is KGHDR and CDR2 is SFDVKD. The CDR3 totals 16 residues. The CDR3 reads CATSDENSISGDTQYF. The CDR3 DNA follows: TGTGCCACCAGTGATGAGAACAGCATTTCTGGGGATACGCAGTATTTT.

The chain employs TRBV9 and TRBJ2-5; a possible D gene is TRBD2 (6 bases). Germline CDR1 and CDR2: SGDLS and YYNGEE. The CDR3 covers 14 residues. Deletions cut 4 bases from V and 1 base from J, with 11 bases between. The CDR3 sequence is CASSPGTFQETQYF. CDR3 coding DNA: TGTGCCAGCAGCCCAGGGACTTTCCAAGAGACCCAGTACTTC.

This clone came up a few times. An end of the junction differs from the germline gene, which may be a read error. The chain joins TRBV19 to TRBJ2-7; D uncertain. CDR1 LNHDA and CDR2 SQIVND come from the germline V gene (reference sequence). The CDR3 is 13 amino acids. CDR3 region: CASSATSVVPPNF. CDR3 DNA sequence: TGTGCCAGTAGCGCCACCTCGGTTGTACCCCCAAACTTC.

This chain joins TRBV27 and TRBJ1-5, with D maybe TRBD1 (6 bases). The ends were cut back, 6 bases at V and 7 bases at J, with 28 bases in the middle. The V gene's germline CDR1 is MNHEY and CDR2 SMNVEV (reference sequence). This CDR3 region has 18 residues. The CDR3 is CASRRASGVGRLNQPQHF. DNA of the CDR3: TGTGCCAGCAGGCGGGCCTCAGGGGTAGGTAGGTTGAACCAGCCCCAGCATTTT.

This clone was recorded once. The chain uses TRBV2 and TRBJ1-2, with 8 bases lining up with TRBD1. The V and J ends lost 4 bases and 8 bases, in that order; junction bases with no gene match: 3. The CDR3 is made up of 12 amino acids. CDR1 is SNHLY and CDR2 is FYNNEI in the germline V gene. The CDR3 loop reads CASSGTGRGYTF. The CDR3 nucleotides read TGTGCCAGCAGTGGGACAGGGCGAGGCTACACCTTC.

The sample holds one count of this clone. V usage is TRBV6-6 and J usage is TRBJ2-7; 8 nucleotides agree with TRBD1. CDR3 length equals 14 residues. Trimming took 2 bases from V and 8 from J; bases not matched to a gene: 8. Germline CDR1 reads MNHNY; CDR2 reads SVGAGI (reference sequence). The CDR3 sequence is CASSYPGQGKQQYF. The CDR3 DNA reads TGTGCCAGCAGTTACCCCGGACAGGGTAAGCAGCAGTACTTC.

The chain is built from TRBV25-1 and TRBJ2-7; 7 bases are a match to TRBD1. Per germline, CDR1 MGHDK and CDR2 SYGVNS. V lost 2 bases and J lost 3; bases outside the gene matches: 1. The CDR3 has 13 residues. The CDR3 sequence is CASSERDSYEQYF. In DNA, the CDR3 is TGTGCCAGCAGTGAAAGGGACAGCTACGAGCAGTACTTC.

The chain uses TRBV2 and TRBJ2-1; maybe TRBD1 (6 bases). Germline lookup yields CDR1 SNHLY and CDR2 FYNNEI. The germline V and J ends were trimmed by 7 bases and 6 bases, with 13 bases remaining between them. This CDR3 contains 13 residues. The CDR3 sequence: CASKYRASNEQFF. The CDR3 DNA follows: TGTGCCAGCAAGTACAGGGCGAGCAATGAGCAGTTCTTC.

The chain couples TRBV20-1 to TRBJ2-3; 7 bases align to TRBD2. CDR3 length: 15 amino acids. The V gene's germline CDR1 is DFQATT and CDR2 SNEGSKA (reference sequence). Trimming removed 3 bases from V and 2 bases from J; junction bases left unmatched: 8. The CDR3 region has the DNA TGCAGTGCTAGTAATCCTAGCGGAAACACAGATACGCAGTATTTT. This gives the protein CSASNPSGNTDTQYF.

This clone was counted only a few times. The CDR3 is CASSQDAGTGNSGNTIYF. As DNA, the CDR3 is TGTGCCAGCAGCCAAGATGCGGGGACAGGGAACTCTGGAAACACCATATATTTT. The rearrangement links TRBV4-2 to TRBJ1-3; 9 bases are shared with TRBD1. The CDR3 spans 18 residues. V dropped 0 bases and J dropped 0; count of bases not matched to a gene: 6. Germline CDR1 and CDR2: LGHNA and YNFKEQ.

This clone occurred once. The rearrangement links TRBV2 to TRBJ1-5; D perhaps matches TRBD1 (6 bases). The germline V gene encodes CDR1 SNHLY and CDR2 FYNNEI. The CDR3 loop spans 14 amino acids. Trimming removed 4 bases from V and 7 bases from J, with 14 bases in between. The CDR3 loop is CASSVGGTLQPQHF. As DNA, the CDR3 is TGTGCCAGCAGTGTAGGGGGAACTCTACAGCCCCAGCATTTT.

This sequence joins TRBV5-4 and TRBJ2-1; 11 positions agree with TRBD1. Germline CDR1 SGHNT, CDR2 YYREEE (reference sequence). V lost 2 bases to trimming and J lost 6 bases; unmatched junction nucleotides: 4. The CDR3 spans 15 residues. The CDR3 DNA sequence: TGTGCCAGCAGCTTACTGGACAGGGGGCTCAATGAGCAGTTCTTC. Protein: CASSLLDRGLNEQFF.

This clone came up a few times. CDR3: CASTLTGVDTEAFF. The CDR3 DNA is TGTGCCAGCACCCTGACAGGGGTCGACACTGAAGCTTTCTTT. This rearrangement joins TRBV6-5 to TRBJ1-1, with 8 nucleotides matching TRBD1. The CDR3 runs 14 residues. V lost 7 bases, J lost 3 bases, and 7 bases stayed unmatched. Germline loops: CDR1 MNHEY, CDR2 SVGAGI.

The CDR3 region has the DNA TGTGCCAGCAGCTTGGCCGTGGGACAGGGAAATGAGCAGTTCTTC. Its translation: CASSLAVGQGNEQFF. This rearrangement joins TRBV5-4 to TRBJ2-1; the match to TRBD1 covers 9 bases. Germline trimming cut 0 bases from V and 7 bases from J; bases unmatched to any gene: 5. The CDR3 runs 15 residues. Germline CDR1 reads SGHNT; CDR2 reads YYREEE (reference sequence).

The chain links TRBV13 to TRBJ1-1; TRBD1 is a possible D gene (6 bases). The V end lost 0 bases, the J end lost 2 bases, and 7 bases lay between the germline ends. This CDR3 comprises 14 residues. CDR1 is PRHDT, CDR2 FYEKMQ, per germline (reference sequence). DNA of the CDR3: TGTGCCAGCAGCTTAGGACAGGGTAACACTGAAGCTTTCTTT. Its translation: CASSLGQGNTEAFF. Drawing the rest from reference TRBV13 and TRBJ1-1, the complete variable domain is AAGVIQSPRHLIKEKRETATLKCYPIPRHDTVYWYQQGPGQDPQFLISFYEKMQSDKGSIPDRFSAQQFSDYHSELNMSSLELGDSALYFCASSLGQGNTEAFFGQGTRLTVV.

The V call is TRBV5-1, the J call TRBJ1-2; 7 bases are a match to TRBD1. CDR3 size: 16 residues. Germline trimming cut 1 base from V and 3 bases from J; bases unmatched to any gene: 9. Germline CDR1 reads SGHRS; CDR2 reads YFSETQ. CDR3 coding DNA: TGCGCCAGCAGCTTGAGGAGGCAGGGGGAGGACTATGGCTACACCTTC. Translated, it gives CASSLRRQGEDYGYTF. Based on the CDR3 plus reference TRBV5-1 and TRBJ1-2, the full variable domain is KAGVTQTPRYLIKTRGQQVTLSCSPISGHRSVSWYQQTPGQGLQFLFEYFSETQRNKGNFPGRFSGRQFSNSRSEMNVSTLELGDSALYLCASSLRRQGEDYGYTFGSGTRLTVV.

The chain uses TRBV19 and TRBJ1-2; D is ambiguous. The germline V gene has CDR1 LNHDA and CDR2 SQIVND (reference sequence). The V gene lost 7 bases and the J gene lost 4 bases, with 13 bases spanning the gap. CDR3 size: 13 residues. The CDR3 sequence is CASKRRGFYGYTF. CDR3 bases: TGTGCCAGTAAAAGGAGAGGTTTCTATGGCTACACCTTC. The variable domain in full, with the rest retrieved from reference TRBV19 and TRBJ1-2, is DGGITQSPKYLFRKEGQNVTLSCEQNLNHDAMYWYRQDPGQGLRLIYYSQIVNDFQKGDIAEGYSVSREKKESFPLTVTSAQKNPTAFYLCASKRRGFYGYTFGSGTRLTVV.